This section outlines one T cell receptor beta chain sequence together with its context. One entry per CDR3 protein, called by TCRdb with MiXCR from the 5' RACE reads. The data hold hundreds of thousands of distinct CDR3 sequences, with 20% observed a single time. The record originates from a study of T-cell memory formation after mild COVID-19. This CDR3 comprises 16 residues. V was clipped by 4 bases and J by 9 bases; unmatched bases: 17. The chain recombines TRBV12-3 or TRBV12-4 with TRBJ2-7; the match to TRBD1 covers 8 bases. Sequenced material: PBMCs or a T cell subset sorted from them (not recorded which). This TCR was sampled from an adult woman who had mild COVID-19 (a few samples of this study predate the infection). Cell type and time point are not known. As DNA, the CDR3 is TGTGCCAGCAGTTCGGACAGGGAGGACTCGTTGTTAAGGCAGTACTTC. It encodes CASSSDREDSLLRQYF.